This is a list of T cell receptor beta chains from one sample in a study of T cells expressing NK-cell markers. TCRdb re-called the 5' RACE reads, yielding one record per CDR3 amino acid sequence without DNA. The clone table shows 450,000 to 600,000 distinct CDR3 sequences, with the ten largest holding around 3.3%. The specimen sequenced was blood T cells: a sorted CD56 or NKG2C T cell subset, CD4+ or CD8+ T cells, or bulk PBMC T cells (not recorded which). These receptors all come from a man younger than 30 in good health. The CDR3 runs from the conserved cysteine through the conserved F or W.

j_gene	v_gene	CDR3aa
TRBJ1-5	TRBV28	CASSFLDSNQPQHF
TRBJ1-4	TRBV20-1	CSAPIGFTTNEKLFF
TRBJ1-4	TRBV27	CASSLSWAATNEKLFF
TRBJ2-7	TRBV5-6	CASSPGPLMPYEQYF
TRBJ2-1	TRBV6-5	CASTASPYVEQFF
TRBJ2-1	TRBV7-2	CASGGHSWSLYNEQFF
TRBJ2-7	TRBV10-3	CAIKLSERRNEQYF
TRBJ2-1	TRBV12-3/TRBV12-4	CASSPGTSGSGEQFF
TRBJ2-3	TRBV18	CASSPFGTSTDTQYF
TRBJ2-3	TRBV12-3/TRBV12-4	CASSLFTGADTQYF
TRBJ2-1	TRBV7-6	CASSDQGFEQFF
TRBJ2-5	TRBV12-3/TRBV12-4	CASSLSGTSGVETQYF
TRBJ2-3	TRBV12-3/TRBV12-4	CASRVAGSTDTQYF
TRBJ2-1	TRBV24-1	CATSRDFHNEQFF
TRBJ2-1	TRBV6-1	CASSEGGTARFDEQFF
TRBJ1-2	TRBV18	CASSEGLYGYTF
TRBJ2-3	TRBV20-1	CSARGAGSTDTQYF
TRBJ2-4	TRBV3-1	CASSPQDPNIQYF
TRBJ1-2	TRBV12-3/TRBV12-4	CASSLTGRGYTF
TRBJ2-7	TRBV7-2	CASSLDRASGSYEQYF
TRBJ2-3	TRBV5-1	CASSFQPYATDTQYF
TRBJ2-4	TRBV7-2	CASRQGNIQYF
TRBJ2-6	TRBV7-8	CASSVRTVAFPTGANVLTF
TRBJ2-5	TRBV24-1	CATSDPQGARDGTQYF
TRBJ2-3	TRBV12-3/TRBV12-4	CASSRDIQGYRSTDTQYF
TRBJ2-1	TRBV6-5	CASTTGTTFNEQFF
TRBJ1-5	TRBV12-3/TRBV12-4	CASSEDNDRDQPQHF
TRBJ2-7	TRBV27	CASSPEGIKIYEQYF
TRBJ2-1	TRBV5-1	CASSFSGRDGNEQFF
TRBJ2-1	TRBV28	CASSLNHLYNEQFF
TRBJ1-1	TRBV27	CASSFIGLNTEAFF
TRBJ2-7	TRBV7-2	CASSLAFALAGDLRTYEQYF
TRBJ2-5	TRBV2	CASSGYTGANTVETQYF
TRBJ2-7	TRBV12-3/TRBV12-4	CASAETGGSIYEQYF
TRBJ2-1	TRBV10-3	CAISNPGLPLDEQFF
TRBJ2-7	TRBV12-3/TRBV12-4	CASSFSGSFGEQYF
TRBJ2-1	TRBV29-1	CSAEKPNSYNEQFF
TRBJ2-1	TRBV3-1	CASSQGGAGWLFNEQFF
TRBJ2-3	TRBV20-1	CSAQGVISTDTQYF
TRBJ2-6	TRBV15	CATSRGTDRAGANVLTF
TRBJ2-1	TRBV3-1	CASSQVAGLAVNEQFF
TRBJ2-3	TRBV7-2	CASSPRLVGSDTQYF